This entry lists 19 T cell receptor beta chains sequenced from one sample in a study of shared clonotypes between healthy human individuals. TCRdb keeps only in-frame clones here, not all; method: immunoSEQ multiplex PCR. This table has approximately 2.5 million clones, around 94% appearing once. The sample was naive CD4+ T cells sorted from blood. Sample subset: CD45RA+ positively selected. The receptors come from a man between 18 and 29 years old in good health.

As for this clone: The sample has other DNA sequences that encode this CDR3 too. The rearrangement links TRBV30 to TRBJ1-2, with 9 bases matching TRBD1. The CDR3 is 13 residues long. Germline CDR1 is GTSNPN and CDR2 is SVGIG (reference sequence). V lost 0 bases, J lost 8 bases, and 4 bases stayed unmatched. CDR3 amino acids: CAWSVQGAGGYTF. CDR3 nucleotides: TGTGCCTGGAGTGTACAGGGGGCGGGAGGCTACACCTTC.

This chain uses TRBV14 with TRBJ1-2; D perhaps matches TRBD1 (6 bases). The V end was cut by 0 bases, the J end by 8 bases, with 16 bases between. The CDR3 is 15 amino acids. Per the germline V gene, CDR1 is SGHDN and CDR2 is FVKESK. CDR3: CASSQELGGPLGYTF. The CDR3 DNA follows: TGTGCCAGCAGCCAAGAATTGGGGGGGCCCCTGGGCTACACCTTC. Drawing the rest from reference TRBV14 and TRBJ1-2, the complete variable domain is EAGVTQFPSHSVIEKGQTVTLRCDPISGHDNLYWYRRVMGKEIKFLLHFVKESKQDESGMPNNRFLAERTGGTYSTLKVQPAELEDSGVYFCASSQELGGPLGYTFGSGTRLTVV.

The chain recombines TRBV6-6 with TRBJ2-1, with D tentatively TRBD2 (7 bases). CDR1 and CDR2 from the germline V gene are MNHNY and SVGAGI (reference sequence). Trimming stripped 6 bases from V and 2 bases from J, with 17 bases between. The CDR3 spans 16 residues. For the CDR3, the DNA is TGTGCCAGCAGCTCCCGGGGGCGGGGGACCTACAATGAGCAGTTCTTC. Amino acid sequence: CASSSRGRGTYNEQFF.

About this clone itself: Additional DNA sequences in this sample encode the identical CDR3. The V call is TRBV7-2, the J call TRBJ1-5; the match to TRBD1 covers 7 bases. CDR3 length equals 14 residues. Germline CDR1 and CDR2: SGHTA and FQGNSA. The ends lost 5 bases at V and 6 bases at J; junction bases unmatched: 7. DNA for the CDR3: TGTGCCAGCAGCCTTAGACAGGGAGGTCAGCCCCAGCATTTT. This translates into CASSLRQGGQPQHF.

The J gene is TRBJ2-1, the V gene TRBV9, with TRBD2 as a possible D gene (6 bases). Germline-derived CDR1 and CDR2 are SGDLS and YYNGEE. V lost 3 bases to trimming and J lost 5 bases, with 15 bases between them. This CDR3 is built from 15 residues. CDR3 DNA: TGTGCCAGCAGCGCACCGGGACTTTTTAACAATGAGCAGTTCTTC. Protein product: CASSAPGLFNNEQFF.

The rearrangement joins TRBV2 to TRBJ2-3; 10 nucleotides align to TRBD2. V gave up 5 bases and J gave up 1 base; unmatched junction bases: 12. The CDR3 contains 18 residues. CDR1 is SNHLY, CDR2 FYNNEI, per germline. For the CDR3, the DNA is TGTGCCAGCAGTCCTCGGGGTAGCGGGAGGCAGGGCACAGATACGCAGTATTTT. Encoded protein: CASSPRGSGRQGTDTQYF. The variable domain in full, with the rest retrieved from reference TRBV2 and TRBJ2-3, is EPEVTQTPSHQVTQMGQEVILRCVPISNHLYFYWYRQILGQKVEFLVSFYNNEISEKSEIFDDQFSVERPDGSNFTLKIRSTKLEDSAMYFCASSPRGSGRQGTDTQYFGPGTRLTVL.

The genes are TRBV7-2 and TRBJ2-7; 8 nucleotides agree with TRBD1. The germline gives CDR1 SGHTA, CDR2 FQGNSA. With V trimmed by 4 bases and J by 11 bases, 16 bases remained unmatched. CDR3 length equals 15 residues. CDR3: CASSSSSPGQENKYF. The CDR3 DNA reads TGTGCCAGCAGCTCCTCATCCCCGGGACAGGAGAACAAGTACTTC.

To note about this clone: In the same sample, other DNA sequences code for this CDR3. The V gene is TRBV7-2, the J gene TRBJ2-1, with 8 bases that match TRBD2. There are 15 residues in the CDR3. Trimming at V came to 5 bases and at J to 1 base, leaving 4 bases not matched to a gene. The germline V gene encodes CDR1 SGHTA and CDR2 FQGNSA. CDR3: CASSPGGGSYNEQFF. The DNA of the CDR3 is TGTGCCAGCAGCCCCGGGGGGGGGTCCTACAATGAGCAGTTCTTC.

The V call is TRBV27, the J call TRBJ1-2, with unresolved D. There are 14 residues in the CDR3. CDR1 is MNHEY and CDR2 is SMNVEV in the germline V gene (reference sequence). Trimming cost V 2 bases and J 7 bases, with 14 bases left between them. In DNA form, the CDR3 reads TGTGCCAGCAGTTTACACGACGGATCGGTTGGCTACACCTTC. Residues: CASSLHDGSVGYTF.

V gene TRBV5-8 combines with J gene TRBJ1-2; 7 positions match TRBD1. J lost 5 bases, V lost 4 bases, and 5 bases had no gene match. Germline V gene lookup returns CDR1 SGHTS and CDR2 YDEGEE. The CDR3 sequence is 13 residues long. The CDR3 is CASSLDREYGYTF. For the CDR3, the DNA is TGTGCCAGCAGCCTCGACAGGGAGTATGGCTACACCTTC.

The chain is built from TRBV27 and TRBJ2-7; D unresolved. The CDR3 sequence is 13 residues long. Germline V gene lookup returns CDR1 MNHEY and CDR2 SMNVEV (reference sequence). With 5 bases removed from V and 1 base from J, the gap between germline ends came to 9 bases. The CDR3 nucleotides are TGTGCCAGCAGTCCCCGGCGTTCCTACGAGCAGTACTTC. It translates to CASSPRRSYEQYF.

To note about this clone: Additional DNA sequences in this sample encode the identical CDR3. The gene calls are TRBV5-1 and TRBJ1-4; 7 nucleotides line up with TRBD1. The CDR3 runs 15 residues. Germline trimming cut 4 bases from V and 5 bases from J; bases unmatched to any gene: 8. CDR1 SGHRS and CDR2 YFSETQ come from the germline V gene. The CDR3 spells CASSLGTAGNEKLFF. The CDR3 DNA sequence: TGCGCCAGCAGCCTCGGGACAGCGGGGAATGAAAAACTGTTTTTT. Full variable domain (outside the CDR3, taken from reference TRBV5-1 and TRBJ1-4): KAGVTQTPRYLIKTRGQQVTLSCSPISGHRSVSWYQQTPGQGLQFLFEYFSETQRNKGNFPGRFSGRQFSNSRSEMNVSTLELGDSALYLCASSLGTAGNEKLFFGSGTQLSVL.

As concerns this clone: This sample includes further DNA sequences coding for the same CDR3. This chain connects TRBV7-9 to TRBJ2-3; D call uncertain. The CDR3 length is 14 residues. Trimming took 3 bases from V and 0 from J, leaving 7 bases between them. The germline V gene encodes CDR1 SEHNR and CDR2 FQNEAQ (reference sequence). The CDR3 sequence is CASSLDGSTDTQYF. The CDR3 DNA is TGTGCCAGCAGCTTGGACGGTAGCACAGATACGCAGTATTTT.

The gene calls are TRBV30 and TRBJ2-7, with D perhaps matching TRBD1 (5 bases). The CDR3 spans 10 residues. The germline gives CDR1 GTSNPN, CDR2 SVGIG (reference sequence). With 5 bases removed from V and 13 bases from J, the gap between germline ends came to 15 bases. The CDR3 DNA sequence: TGTGCCTGGGGGGCCACCCTAATATACTTC. As protein: CAWGATLIYF.

The chain couples TRBV11-2 to TRBJ1-4, with 8 nucleotides matching TRBD1. V was clipped by 6 bases and J by 8 bases; unmatched bases: 5. Germline CDR1 reads SGHAT; CDR2 reads FQNNGV. This CDR3 has 13 residues. Here the CDR3 DNA reads TGTGCCAGCAGTCTCAGGGGGCAAGAAAAACTGTTTTTT. Its protein product is CASSLRGQEKLFF. Combining the CDR3 with reference TRBV11-2 and TRBJ1-4 gives the whole variable domain EAGVAQSPRYKIIEKRQSVAFWCNPISGHATLYWYQQILGQGPKLLIQFQNNGVVDDSQLPKDRFSAERLKGVDSTLKIQPAKLEDSAVYLCASSLRGQEKLFFGSGTQLSVL.

The chain uses TRBV7-9 and TRBJ1-2; D gene unclear. Trimming stripped 7 bases from V and 7 bases from J, with 13 bases between. CDR3 length: 12 amino acids. Germline CDR1 SEHNR, CDR2 FQNEAQ (reference sequence). The CDR3 DNA reads TGTGCCAGCAACACGGGTTCAATTGGCTACACCTTC. This encodes CASNTGSIGYTF.

The rearrangement joins TRBV2 to TRBJ2-3, with TRBD2 identical over 10 bases. The trim removed 8 bases at V and 4 bases at J, leaving 9 bases unmatched. Germline lookup yields CDR1 SNHLY and CDR2 FYNNEI. This CDR3 has 15 amino acids. The CDR3 DNA reads TGTGCCAGCGCGCCCAGCGGGAGGGCCCCAGATACGCAGTATTTT. The encoded protein is CASAPSGRAPDTQYF.

The chain is built from TRBV4-1 and TRBJ2-2, with D possibly being TRBD2 (6 bases). The CDR3 runs to 15 residues. Germline lookup yields CDR1 MGHRA and CDR2 YSYEKL. Trimming left V 3 bases short and J 5 bases short, with 13 bases between. CDR3 loop: CASSQGSAGTGELFF. The CDR3 DNA reads as TGCGCCAGCAGCCAGGGGTCGGCGGGAACCGGGGAGCTGTTTTTT.

V usage is TRBV30 and J usage is TRBJ2-5; tentatively, D is TRBD2 (5 bases). TRBJ2-7 explains the end of the DNA better; the J call may be wrong. The length of the CDR3 is 13 residues. From germline, CDR1 is GTSNPN and CDR2 SVGIG (reference sequence). The CDR3: CAWSVSGTYEQYF. The CDR3 nucleotides read TGTGCCTGGAGTGTCAGCGGAACCTACGAGCAGTACTTC.